Listed here is a single T cell receptor (beta chain). The antigen remains unidentified. These data come from a study of T-cell memory formation after mild COVID-19. Study-wide background: Among the donors, TCR clusters were largely specific to each donor. Study-level points and caveats: CM and EM subsets held most contracting CD4+ clones; EMRA held CD8+ ones.

TCRdb itself ran the 5' RACE reads through MiXCR, one entry per CDR3 protein. The sample has over 500,000 distinct CDR3 sequences; 15% to 20% are singletons. The V end lost 2 bases, the J end lost 5 bases, and 13 bases lay between the germline ends. Looked up from germline, CDR1 is MNHNY and CDR2 is SVGAGI (reference sequence). The CDR3 has 15 residues. This clonotype was obtained from an adult woman who had mild COVID-19 (a few samples of this study predate the infection). Cell type and time point are not known. Sequencing input: PBMCs or a T cell subset sorted from them (not recorded which). The chain uses TRBV6-6 and TRBJ1-5; unclear D gene. The CDR3 region is CASSYDGYGDQPQHF. CDR3 coding DNA: TGTGCCAGCAGTTACGATGGTTATGGGGATCAGCCCCAGCATTTT.